This entry concerns a single T cell receptor (beta chain). Its target is not known. Germline assignment: CDR1 MGHRA and CDR2 YSYEKL. The V gene end was trimmed by 6 bases and the J gene end by 7 bases; junction bases not matched to a gene: 5. This CDR3 comprises 13 residues. The data stem from a study of shared clonotypes between healthy human individuals. Study-level background: CD4 naive and memory got three plates each, CD8 naive two, CD8 memory one.

Terminally differentiated effector memory CD45RA+ cells were left out of the naive CD8 fraction, which was CD45RO-negative and positively selected for CCR7. Study observations and caveats: Blood alone was sampled, and tissue repertoires likely differ. Clonotype sharing across a handful of donors was observed for 4% to 6.5% of naive CD4 clonotypes.

Researchers ran the assay at a deep level. Using immunoSEQ multiplex PCR, the repertoire was profiled, and TCRdb retains in-frame clones only, with some absent. The sample has fewer than 700,000 clones, 85% to 95% seen once. The chain uses TRBV4-1 and TRBJ1-2; 10 nucleotides line up with TRBD1. Sequencing was done on a sample of naive CD8+ T cells sorted from blood. The clonotype originates from a woman aged 25 to 39 in good health. The CDR3 nucleotides read TGCGCCAGCAGAACCGGGACAGGGGTTGGCTACACCTTC. This codes for CASRTGTGVGYTF.